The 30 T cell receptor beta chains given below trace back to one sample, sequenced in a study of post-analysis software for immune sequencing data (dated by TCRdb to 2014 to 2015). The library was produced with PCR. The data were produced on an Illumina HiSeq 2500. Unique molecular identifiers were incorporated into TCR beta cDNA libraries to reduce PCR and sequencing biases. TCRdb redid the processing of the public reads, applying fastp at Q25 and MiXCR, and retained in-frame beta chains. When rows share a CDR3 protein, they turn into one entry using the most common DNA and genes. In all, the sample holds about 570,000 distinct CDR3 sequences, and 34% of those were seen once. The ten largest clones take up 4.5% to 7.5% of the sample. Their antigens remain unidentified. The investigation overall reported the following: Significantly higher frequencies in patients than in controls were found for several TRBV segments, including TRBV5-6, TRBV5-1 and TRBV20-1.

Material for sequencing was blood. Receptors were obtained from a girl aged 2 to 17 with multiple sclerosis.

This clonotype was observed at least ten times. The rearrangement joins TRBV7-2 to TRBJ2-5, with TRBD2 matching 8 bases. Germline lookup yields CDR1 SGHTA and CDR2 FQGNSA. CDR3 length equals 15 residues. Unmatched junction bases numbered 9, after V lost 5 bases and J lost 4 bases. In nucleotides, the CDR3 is TGTGCCAGCAGCCCTACCGGGGGGGCGTCAGAGACCCAGTACTTC. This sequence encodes CASSPTGGASETQYF.

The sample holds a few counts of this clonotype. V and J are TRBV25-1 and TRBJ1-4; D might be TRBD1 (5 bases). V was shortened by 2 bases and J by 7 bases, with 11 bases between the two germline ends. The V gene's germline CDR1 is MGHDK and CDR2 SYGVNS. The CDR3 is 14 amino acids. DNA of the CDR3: TGTGCCAGCAGTGAACCGGCGGGGGGTGAAAAACTGTTTTTT. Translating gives CASSEPAGGEKLFF.

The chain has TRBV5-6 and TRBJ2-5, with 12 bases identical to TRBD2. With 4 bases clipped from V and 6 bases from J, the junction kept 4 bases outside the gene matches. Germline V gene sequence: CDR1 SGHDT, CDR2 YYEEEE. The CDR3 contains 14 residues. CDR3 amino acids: CASSRTSGEKTQYF. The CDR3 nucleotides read TGTGCCAGCAGCCGGACTAGCGGGGAAAAGACCCAGTACTTC.

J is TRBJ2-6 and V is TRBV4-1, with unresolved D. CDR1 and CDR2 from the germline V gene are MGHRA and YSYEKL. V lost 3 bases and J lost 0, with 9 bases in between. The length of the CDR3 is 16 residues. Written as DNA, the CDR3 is TGCGCCAGCAGCCATTTCCGAATCTCTGGGGCCAACGTCCTGACTTTC. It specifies CASSHFRISGANVLTF.

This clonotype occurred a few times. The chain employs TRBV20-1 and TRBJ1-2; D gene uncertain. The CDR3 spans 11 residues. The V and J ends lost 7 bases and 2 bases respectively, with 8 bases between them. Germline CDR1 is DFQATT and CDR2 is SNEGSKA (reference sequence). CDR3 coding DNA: TGCAGTGTCGGGAAAAACTATGGCTACACCTTC. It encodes CSVGKNYGYTF.

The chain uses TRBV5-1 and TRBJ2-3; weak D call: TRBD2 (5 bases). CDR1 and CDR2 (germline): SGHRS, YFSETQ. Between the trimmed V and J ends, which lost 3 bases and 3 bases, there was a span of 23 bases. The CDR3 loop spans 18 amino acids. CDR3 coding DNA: TGCGCCAGCAGCTCGCACACGGGATCCCAAAGCCTTACAGATACGCAGTATTTT. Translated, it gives CASSSHTGSQSLTDTQYF.

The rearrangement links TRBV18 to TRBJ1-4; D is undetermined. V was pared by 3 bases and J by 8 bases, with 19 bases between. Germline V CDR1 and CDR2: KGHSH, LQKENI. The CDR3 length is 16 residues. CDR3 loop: CASSPMLRDIKEKLFF. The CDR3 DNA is TGTGCCAGCTCACCCATGCTCAGAGACATAAAGGAAAAACTGTTTTTT.

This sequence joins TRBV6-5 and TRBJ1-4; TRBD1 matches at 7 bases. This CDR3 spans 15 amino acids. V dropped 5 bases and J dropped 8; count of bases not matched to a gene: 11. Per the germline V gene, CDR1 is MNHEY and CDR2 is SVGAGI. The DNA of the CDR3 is TGTGCCAGCAGTGCCGTGAGGGGGCTTGGGGAAAAACTGTTTTTT. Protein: CASSAVRGLGEKLFF.

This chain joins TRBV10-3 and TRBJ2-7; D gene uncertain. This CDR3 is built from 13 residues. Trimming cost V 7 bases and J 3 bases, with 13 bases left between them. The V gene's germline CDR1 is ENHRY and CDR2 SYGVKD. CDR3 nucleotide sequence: TGTGCCATCACATCGGGCCGGAGCTACGAGCAGTACTTC. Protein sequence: CAITSGRSYEQYF.

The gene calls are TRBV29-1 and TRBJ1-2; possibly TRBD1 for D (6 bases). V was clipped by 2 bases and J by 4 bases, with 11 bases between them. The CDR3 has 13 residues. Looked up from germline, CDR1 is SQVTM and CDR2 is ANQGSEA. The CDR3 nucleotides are TGCAGCGTTGAACCGAAGGGGGTCTATGGCTACACCTTC. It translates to CSVEPKGVYGYTF.

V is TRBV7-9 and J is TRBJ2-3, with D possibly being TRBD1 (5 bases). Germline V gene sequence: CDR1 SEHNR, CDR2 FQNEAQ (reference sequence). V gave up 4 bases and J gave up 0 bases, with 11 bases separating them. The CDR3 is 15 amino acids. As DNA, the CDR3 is TGTGCCAGCAGCTCCGTAAGGGGAAGCACAGATACGCAGTATTTT. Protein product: CASSSVRGSTDTQYF.

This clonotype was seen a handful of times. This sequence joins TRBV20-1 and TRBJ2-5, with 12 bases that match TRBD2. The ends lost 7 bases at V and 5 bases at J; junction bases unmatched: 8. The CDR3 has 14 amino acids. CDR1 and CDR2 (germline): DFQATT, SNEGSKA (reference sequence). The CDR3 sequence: CSVILAGGIETQYF. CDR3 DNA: TGCAGTGTCATACTAGCGGGGGGAATTGAGACCCAGTACTTC.

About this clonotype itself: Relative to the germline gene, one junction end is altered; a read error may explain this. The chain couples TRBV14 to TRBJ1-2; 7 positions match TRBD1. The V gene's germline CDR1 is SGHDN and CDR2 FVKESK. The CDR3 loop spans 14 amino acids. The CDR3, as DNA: TGTGCCGGCAGCCCCCGACAGGGCAACTATGGCTACACCTTC. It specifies CAGSPRQGNYGYTF.

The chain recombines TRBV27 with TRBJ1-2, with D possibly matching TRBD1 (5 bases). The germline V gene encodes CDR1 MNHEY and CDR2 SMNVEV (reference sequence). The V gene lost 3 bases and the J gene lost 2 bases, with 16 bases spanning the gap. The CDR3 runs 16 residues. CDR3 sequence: CASSFNIAGPNYGYTF. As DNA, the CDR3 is TGTGCCAGCAGTTTTAATATAGCGGGGCCAAACTATGGCTACACCTTC.

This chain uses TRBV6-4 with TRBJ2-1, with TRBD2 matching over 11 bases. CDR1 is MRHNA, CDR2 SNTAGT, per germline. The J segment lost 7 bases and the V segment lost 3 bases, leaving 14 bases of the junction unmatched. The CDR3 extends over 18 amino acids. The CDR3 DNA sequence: TGTGCCAGCAGTGAATCCGCCCCCATAGCGGGGGGGTCGAATGAGCAGTTCTTC. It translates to CASSESAPIAGGSNEQFF.

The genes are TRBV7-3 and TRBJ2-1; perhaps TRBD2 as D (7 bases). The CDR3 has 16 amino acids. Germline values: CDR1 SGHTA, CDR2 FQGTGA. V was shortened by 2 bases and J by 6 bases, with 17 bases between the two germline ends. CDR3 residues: CASSLFPGGLANEQFF. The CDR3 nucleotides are TGTGCCAGCAGCTTATTCCCCGGGGGGCTGGCCAATGAGCAGTTCTTC.

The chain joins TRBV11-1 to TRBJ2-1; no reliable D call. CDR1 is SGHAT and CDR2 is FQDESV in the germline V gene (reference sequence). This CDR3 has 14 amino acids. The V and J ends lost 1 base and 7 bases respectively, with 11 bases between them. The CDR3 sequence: CASSLDRPLNEQFF. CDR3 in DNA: TGTGCCAGCAGCTTAGACCGGCCTTTGAATGAGCAGTTCTTC.

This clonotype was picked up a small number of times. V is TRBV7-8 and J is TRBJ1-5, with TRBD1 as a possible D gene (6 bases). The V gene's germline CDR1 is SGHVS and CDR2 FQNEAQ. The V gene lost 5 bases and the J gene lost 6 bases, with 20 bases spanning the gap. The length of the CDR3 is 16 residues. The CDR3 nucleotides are TGTGCCAGCAGCCTTTCGACAGGTAGGGGAGCTCAGCCCCAGCATTTT. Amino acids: CASSLSTGRGAQPQHF.

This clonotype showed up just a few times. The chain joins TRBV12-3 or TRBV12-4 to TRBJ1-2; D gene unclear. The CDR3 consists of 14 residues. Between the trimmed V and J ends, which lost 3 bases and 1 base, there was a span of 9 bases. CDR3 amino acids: CASSFGQFNYGYTF. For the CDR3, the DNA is TGTGCCAGCAGTTTCGGGCAGTTTAACTATGGCTACACCTTC.

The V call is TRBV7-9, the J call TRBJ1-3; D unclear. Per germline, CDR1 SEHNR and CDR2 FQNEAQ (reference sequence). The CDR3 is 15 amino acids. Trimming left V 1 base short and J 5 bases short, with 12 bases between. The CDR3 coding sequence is TGTGCCAGCAGCTTAGTCGGCCTGGAGAGAAACACCATATATTTT. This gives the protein CASSLVGLERNTIYF.

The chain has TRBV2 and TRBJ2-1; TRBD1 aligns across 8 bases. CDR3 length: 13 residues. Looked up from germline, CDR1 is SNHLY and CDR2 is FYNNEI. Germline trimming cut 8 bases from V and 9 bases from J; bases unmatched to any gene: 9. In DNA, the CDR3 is TGTGCCAGCGGGGGACAGGTGAACATTGAGCAGTTCTTC. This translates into CASGGQVNIEQFF. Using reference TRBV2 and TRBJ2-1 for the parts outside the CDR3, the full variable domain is EPEVTQTPSHQVTQMGQEVILRCVPISNHLYFYWYRQILGQKVEFLVSFYNNEISEKSEIFDDQFSVERPDGSNFTLKIRSTKLEDSAMYFCASGGQVNIEQFFGPGTRLTVL.

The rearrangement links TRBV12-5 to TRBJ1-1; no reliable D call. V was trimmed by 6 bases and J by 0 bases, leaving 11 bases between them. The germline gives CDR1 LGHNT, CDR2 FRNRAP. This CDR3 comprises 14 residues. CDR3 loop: CASGPGRLNTEAFF. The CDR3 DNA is TGTGCTAGTGGCCCCGGCAGGTTGAACACTGAAGCTTTCTTT.

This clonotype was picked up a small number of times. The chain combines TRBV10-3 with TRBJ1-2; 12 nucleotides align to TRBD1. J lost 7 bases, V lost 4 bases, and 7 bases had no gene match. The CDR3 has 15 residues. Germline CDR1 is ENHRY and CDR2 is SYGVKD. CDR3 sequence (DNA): TGTGCCATCAGTGGACCGGGACAGGGGGCCGTTGGCTACACCTTC. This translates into CAISGPGQGAVGYTF.

As DNA, the CDR3 is TGTGCCAGCAGTTTAGAATGGATCCCCCTATACAATGAGCAGTTCTTC. Translation gives CASSLEWIPLYNEQFF. The chain is built from TRBV12-3 or TRBV12-4 and TRBJ2-1; the D is unclear. CDR3 length: 16 residues. The germline V and J ends were trimmed by 1 base and 4 bases, with 14 bases remaining between them.

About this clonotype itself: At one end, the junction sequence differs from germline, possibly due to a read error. The CDR3 DNA sequence: TGCGCCAGCAGCACCCAAGGAGCGGCTTCTGGGGCCAACGTCCGGACTTTC. Its protein is CASSTQGAASGANVRTF. V is TRBV5-1 and J is TRBJ2-6, with D perhaps given as TRBD1 or TRBD2 (5 bases each). Germline V gene data show CDR1 as SGHRS and CDR2 as YFSETQ. The CDR3 has 17 amino acids. Full variable domain (outside the CDR3, taken from reference TRBV5-1 and TRBJ2-6): KAGVTQTPRYLIKTRGQQVTLSCSPISGHRSVSWYQQTPGQGLQFLFEYFSETQRNKGNFPGRFSGRQFSNSRSEMNVSTLELGDSALYLCASSTQGAASGANVRTFGAGSRLTVL.

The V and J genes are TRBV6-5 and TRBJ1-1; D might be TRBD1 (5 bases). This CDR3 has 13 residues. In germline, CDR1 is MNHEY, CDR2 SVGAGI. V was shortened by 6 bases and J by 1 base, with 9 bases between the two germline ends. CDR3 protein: CASRRDGNTEAFF. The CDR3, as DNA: TGTGCCAGCAGAAGGGACGGGAACACTGAAGCTTTCTTT.

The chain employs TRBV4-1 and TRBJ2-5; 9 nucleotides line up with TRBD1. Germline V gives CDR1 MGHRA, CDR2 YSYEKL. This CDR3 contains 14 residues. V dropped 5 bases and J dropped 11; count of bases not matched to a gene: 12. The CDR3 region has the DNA TGCGCCAGCAGCGACACAGGGGGCGGGAATGAGCAGTACTTC. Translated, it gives CASSDTGGGNEQYF.

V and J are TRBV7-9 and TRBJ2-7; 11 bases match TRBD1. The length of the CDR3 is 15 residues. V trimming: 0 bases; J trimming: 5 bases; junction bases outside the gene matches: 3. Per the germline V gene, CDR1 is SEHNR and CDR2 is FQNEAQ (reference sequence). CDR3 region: CASSLAGTGGDEQYF. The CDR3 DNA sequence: TGTGCCAGCAGCTTAGCCGGGACAGGGGGTGACGAGCAGTACTTC.

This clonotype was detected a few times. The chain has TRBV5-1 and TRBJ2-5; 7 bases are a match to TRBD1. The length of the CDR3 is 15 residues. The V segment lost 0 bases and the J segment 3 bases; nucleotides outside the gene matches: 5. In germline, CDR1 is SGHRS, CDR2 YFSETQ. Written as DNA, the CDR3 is TGCGCCAGCAGCTTGGAAGGGGGCTCCGAAGAGACCCAGTACTTC. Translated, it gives CASSLEGGSEETQYF.

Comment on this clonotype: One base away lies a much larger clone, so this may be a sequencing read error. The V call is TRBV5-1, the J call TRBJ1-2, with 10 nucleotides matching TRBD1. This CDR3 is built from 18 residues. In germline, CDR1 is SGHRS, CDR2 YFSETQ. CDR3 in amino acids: CASGLPRLTGGKGYGYTF. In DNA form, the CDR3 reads TGCGCCAGCGGCTTGCCCCGCCTGACAGGGGGCAAGGGCTATGGCTACACCTTC.